This T cell receptor beta chain was obtained from a study of blood T cell repertoires in COVID-19. The wider study: Cohort 3 donors were reported recovered after two negative PCRs, clearance, or symptom resolution.

The V end lost 0 bases, the J end lost 4 bases, and 5 bases lay between the germline ends. The CDR3 totals 13 residues. Germline CDR1 and CDR2: SGHRS and YFSETQ. Participants were aged roughly 18 to 90 years, lived in 24 US areas, and enrolled virtually. Per the original methods: Scientists estimated how many nucleated cells there were by amplifying reference gene primers. Sequencing was performed with immunoSEQ multiplex PCR; in TCRdb, only in-frame clones are kept and a portion is missing. Clone size and V and J calls were adopted from that table, with D and trimming inferred from the DNA. This sample has roughly 230,000 clones, with roughly 91% found just once.

The receptor was isolated from a man younger than 45 in a cohort exposed to, infected with or recovered from COVID-19 (not recorded which). The V gene is TRBV5-1, the J gene TRBJ2-1; D is unclear. Material: PBMCs or T cells enriched from blood (not recorded which). CDR3 protein: CASSLGVYNEQFF. The CDR3 nucleotides are TGCGCCAGCAGCTTGGGAGTGTACAATGAGCAGTTCTTC.